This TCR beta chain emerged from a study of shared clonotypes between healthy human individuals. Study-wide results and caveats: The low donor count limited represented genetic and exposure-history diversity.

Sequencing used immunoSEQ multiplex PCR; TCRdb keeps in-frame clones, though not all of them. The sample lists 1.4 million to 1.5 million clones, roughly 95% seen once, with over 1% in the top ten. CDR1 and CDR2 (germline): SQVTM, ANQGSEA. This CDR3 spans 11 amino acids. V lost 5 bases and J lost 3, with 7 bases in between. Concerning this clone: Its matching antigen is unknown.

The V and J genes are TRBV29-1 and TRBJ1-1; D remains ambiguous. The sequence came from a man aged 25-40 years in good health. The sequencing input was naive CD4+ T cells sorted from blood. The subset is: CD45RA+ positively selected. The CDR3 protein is CSVRRDTEAFF. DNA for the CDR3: TGCAGCGTTAGGCGGGACACTGAAGCTTTCTTT.